The T cell receptor beta chain under discussion was sequenced for a study of spatial heterogeneity in lung cancer. Many counts were recorded for this clonotype. Time point noted: sample taken at primary tumor resection. Sequencing was performed on whole RNA extracted from tumor and nontumor lung tissue, or from frozen PBMC, and the material was left unsorted. The approximately 67 donors had untreated early-stage non-small cell lung cancer. A single record per CDR3 protein comes from TCRdb applying MiXCR to the 5' RACE reads. The sample has under 75,000 distinct CDR3 sequences, more than 7% seen once. Deletions cut 6 bases from V and 3 bases from J, with 15 bases between. This CDR3 has 15 residues.

The chain combines TRBV12-3 or TRBV12-4 with TRBJ1-3; possible D gene TRBD1, 5 bases. Sequencing was performed on PBMCs, taken at surgery. The source of this sequence is a female donor with early-stage non-small cell lung cancer. The CDR3 loop reads CASSPGGGGGNTIYF. DNA of the CDR3: TGTGCCAGCAGCCCGGGCGGGGGGGGTGGAAACACCATATATTTT.